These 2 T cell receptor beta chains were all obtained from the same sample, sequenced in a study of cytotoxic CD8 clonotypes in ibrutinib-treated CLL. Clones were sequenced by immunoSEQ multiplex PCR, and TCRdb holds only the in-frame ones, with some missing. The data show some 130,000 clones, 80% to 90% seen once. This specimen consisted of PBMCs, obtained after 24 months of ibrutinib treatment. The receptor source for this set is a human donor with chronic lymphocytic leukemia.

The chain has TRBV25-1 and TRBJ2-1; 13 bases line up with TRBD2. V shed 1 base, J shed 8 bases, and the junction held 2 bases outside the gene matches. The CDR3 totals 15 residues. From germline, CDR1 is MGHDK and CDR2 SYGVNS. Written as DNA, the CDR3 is TGTGCCAGCAGTGAATTTGGACTAGCGGGAGATGAGCAGTTCTTC. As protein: CASSEFGLAGDEQFF.

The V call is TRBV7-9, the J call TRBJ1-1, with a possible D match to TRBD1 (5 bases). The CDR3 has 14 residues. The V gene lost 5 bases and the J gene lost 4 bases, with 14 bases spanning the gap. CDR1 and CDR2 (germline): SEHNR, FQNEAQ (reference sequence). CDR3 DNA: TGTGCCAGCAGCCAGATGGGGGGGTTCACTGAAGCTTTCTTT. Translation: CASSQMGGFTEAFF.